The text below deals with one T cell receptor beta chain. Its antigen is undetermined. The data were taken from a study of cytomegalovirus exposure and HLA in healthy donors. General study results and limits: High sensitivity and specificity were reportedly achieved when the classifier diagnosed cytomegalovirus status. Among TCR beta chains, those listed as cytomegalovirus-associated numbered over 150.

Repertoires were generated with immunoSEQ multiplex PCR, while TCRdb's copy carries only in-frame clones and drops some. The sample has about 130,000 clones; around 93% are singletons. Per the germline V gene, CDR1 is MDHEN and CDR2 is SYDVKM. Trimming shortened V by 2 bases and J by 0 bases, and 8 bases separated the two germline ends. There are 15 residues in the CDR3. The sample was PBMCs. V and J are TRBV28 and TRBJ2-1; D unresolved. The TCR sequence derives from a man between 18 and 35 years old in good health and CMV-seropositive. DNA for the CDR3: TGTGCCAGCAGTTTAGCGGCAAGCTCCTACAATGAGCAGTTCTTC. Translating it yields CASSLAASSYNEQFF.